Detailed here is one T cell receptor (beta chain). The record originates from a study of blood T cell repertoires in COVID-19. The repertoire was sequenced with immunoSEQ multiplex PCR; TCRdb's copy has only in-frame clones and lacks some. Altogether about 440,000 clones are present, 70% to 90% being singletons, with the ten largest covering 10% to 15%. The CDR3 covers 15 residues. Per the germline V gene, CDR1 is SGHAT and CDR2 is FQNNGV. V dropped 4 bases and J dropped 3; count of bases not matched to a gene: 3. The rearrangement joins TRBV11-2 to TRBJ2-3, with 11 bases lining up with TRBD2. Material: peripheral blood. This receptor was taken from a woman in her 50s with COVID-19, enrolled during active disease. CDR3 DNA: TGTGCCAGCAGCTCCAGACTAGCGGGGACAGATACGCAGTATTTT. It yields the protein CASSSRLAGTDTQYF. Full variable domain (missing parts from reference TRBV11-2 and TRBJ2-3): EAGVAQSPRYKIIEKRQSVAFWCNPISGHATLYWYQQILGQGPKLLIQFQNNGVVDDSQLPKDRFSAERLKGVDSTLKIQPAKLEDSAVYLCASSSRLAGTDTQYFGPGTRLTVL.